The rows below give T cell receptor beta chains drawn from one sample of a study of blood T cells in healthy people across ages. TCRdb passed the 5' RACE reads through MiXCR, listing each CDR3 protein once. The sample yields over a million distinct CDR3 sequences, about 40% seen once. The sequenced material came from blood. Receptors originate from a woman between 18 and 29 years old in good health. Both conserved end residues are part of each CDR3. A D gene is named only where the DNA matches it firmly. Only some rows state a clone size, as once, few, many or a class for expanded clones.

j_gene | v_gene | abundance | d_gene | CDR3nt | CDR3aa
TRBJ2-1 | TRBV7-8 | . | . | TGTGCCAGCAGCCTAAATAGCGGCCCTAACAATGAGCAGTTCTTC | CASSLNSGPNNEQFF
TRBJ2-5 | TRBV27 | . | TRBD2 | TGTGCCAGCACCCTCCATCGGTGGGCGGGGGACCAAGAGACCCAGTACTTC | CASTLHRWAGDQETQYF
TRBJ1-5 | TRBV27 | . | TRBD1 | TGTGCCAGCAGGTCCGGGACAGCGAGCAATCAGCCCCAGCATTTT | CASRSGTASNQPQHF
TRBJ1-1 | TRBV2 | . | . | TGTGCCAGCTGGCAAGTCGGGGTCACTGAAGCTTTCTTT | CASWQVGVTEAFF
TRBJ1-2 | TRBV4-3 | . | . | TGCGCCAGCAGCCAAGATCGCATCGGGGGCTACACCTTC | CASSQDRIGGYTF
TRBJ2-7 | TRBV6-1 | . | TRBD2 | TGTGCCAGCACCAGACTAGCGGGGCCCTACGAGCAGTACTTC | CASTRLAGPYEQYF
TRBJ2-5 | TRBV6-1 | few | . | TGTGCCGCCTCCTGGGGGGAGATCGAAGAGACCCAGTACTTC | CAASWGEIEETQYF
TRBJ2-2 | TRBV4-1 | few | TRBD1 | TGCGCCAGCAGCCAAAGGGGGCAGGGTTTATCCGGGGAGCTGTTTTTT | CASSQRGQGLSGELFF
TRBJ1-6 | TRBV27 | . | . | TGTGCCAGCAGTTTCGGGGAATCGAGGCGCAATTCACCCCTCCACTTT | CASSFGESRRNSPLHF
TRBJ2-5 | TRBV27 | . | TRBD2 | TGTGCCAGCAGCTCCGTAGCGGGAGGGACTCAAGAGACCCAGTACTTC | CASSSVAGGTQETQYF
TRBJ2-7 | TRBV4-1 | . | TRBD2 | TGCGCCAGCAGCTCCGCCGGGACTAGCGCCTACGAGCAGTACTTC | CASSSAGTSAYEQYF
TRBJ2-6 | TRBV28 | . | . | TGTGCCACCTCCCCTCCAGGTACTGGGGCCAACGTCCTGACTTTC | CATSPPGTGANVLTF
TRBJ2-1 | TRBV20-1 | few | . | TGCAGTGCTAGAGAGGAGAAGGCGGAGCAGTTCTTC | CSAREEKAEQFF
TRBJ2-1 | TRBV3-1 | . | . | TGTGCCAGCAGGCAGGAATCACTAAATGAGCAGTTCTTC | CASRQESLNEQFF
TRBJ2-7 | TRBV5-6 | . | . | TGTGCCAGCAGCTTAAAACAGGGAGTCTCCTACGAGCAGTACTTC | CASSLKQGVSYEQYF
TRBJ2-1 | TRBV20-1 | few | TRBD1 | TGCAGTGCTAGATTGGGAGACAGGGGAAATGAGCAGTTCTTC | CSARLGDRGNEQFF
TRBJ2-2 | TRBV3-1 | few | . | TGCGCCAGCAGTTCGTTCGGGGAGCTGTTTTTT | CASSSFGELFF
TRBJ1-2 | TRBV12-3/TRBV12-4 | . | . | TGTGCCAGCAGTTTGGGGGTGGATCTCGACTATGGCTACACCTTC | CASSLGVDLDYGYTF
TRBJ2-7 | TRBV2 | . | . | TGTGCCAGCAGTGATAAGGACGGGCCCTACGAGCAGTACTTC | CASSDKDGPYEQYF
TRBJ2-6 | TRBV7-9 | . | . | TGTGCCACGCTAGCGCCGACAGTTCTTGACTCTGGGGCCAACGTCCTGACTTTC | CATLAPTVLDSGANVLTF
TRBJ1-1 | TRBV5-1 | few | . | TGCGCCAGCAGCTTGGCCGAGGCGCCGCCCGAAGCTTTCTTT | CASSLAEAPPEAFF
TRBJ1-1 | TRBV6-5 | . | TRBD1 | TGTGCCAGCAGTTACGGGACAGCGAGAGAAGCTTTCTTT | CASSYGTAREAFF
TRBJ2-7 | TRBV10-3 | . | . | TGTGCCACCGAAGGGGTGGGAAACGAGCAGTACTTC | CATEGVGNEQYF
TRBJ1-6 | TRBV12-3/TRBV12-4 | many | TRBD1 | TGTGCCAGCAGATCGGGACAGCCGCTCTCACCCCTCCACTTT | CASRSGQPLSPLHF
TRBJ1-1 | TRBV7-9 | . | . | TGTGCCAGCAGCCCCACGCGGAGCATGAACACTGAAGCTTTCTTT | CASSPTRSMNTEAFF
TRBJ2-7 | TRBV12-5 | . | . | TGTGCTAGTGGCGTCTACAATGAGCAGTACTTC | CASGVYNEQYF
TRBJ2-1 | TRBV6-1 | few | . | TGTGCCAGCAGCCCAGAGGATTATCATTATGAGCAGTTCTTC | CASSPEDYHYEQFF
TRBJ1-4 | TRBV7-2 | . | TRBD1 | TGTGCCAGCACCCTCTCTGGGACAGGGTGGGAAAAACTGTTTTTT | CASTLSGTGWEKLFF
TRBJ2-7 | TRBV7-9 | many | TRBD1 | TGTGCCAGCAGCCGGACAGGGAATGAGCAGTACTTC | CASSRTGNEQYF
TRBJ2-3 | TRBV15 | . | TRBD2 | TGTGCCACCAGCCGTAGCGGGGGACCAGGTTTTACGCAGTATTTT | CATSRSGGPGFTQYF
TRBJ1-4 | TRBV18 | few | . | TGTGCCAGCTCACCCGGACGCTCCGGGCTGTTTTTT | CASSPGRSGLFF
TRBJ1-2 | TRBV20-1 | . | . | TGCAGTGCTAGAGATGAGGGGGGCCTCTATGGCTACACCTTC | CSARDEGGLYGYTF
TRBJ2-5 | TRBV6-6 | . | . | TGTGCCAGCAGTTCCAACCGGGACGACCAAGAGACCCAGTACTTC | CASSSNRDDQETQYF
TRBJ2-1 | TRBV24-1 | . | . | TGTGCCACCAGTGACCCCGGACAGCAATACAATGAGCAGTTCTTC | CATSDPGQQYNEQFF
TRBJ2-2 | TRBV19 | few | . | TGTGCCAGGAGGAACGGGGAGCTGTTTTTT | CARRNGELFF
TRBJ2-7 | TRBV12-3/TRBV12-4 | . | . | TGTGCCAGCAGTACGACAGCTGGCGAGCAGTACTTC | CASSTTAGEQYF
TRBJ1-6 | TRBV2 | . | . | TGTGCCAGCATGGGGACGCTCAGGGGTAGTAATTCACCCCTCCACTTT | CASMGTLRGSNSPLHF
TRBJ2-5 | TRBV6-5 | . | . | TGTGCCAGCAGTTACGGCGCTAATGAGCAGTACTTC | CASSYGANEQYF
TRBJ2-7 | TRBV7-2 | . | TRBD2 | TGTGCCAGCAAGCCGGGACTAGCGGCCCGAAGCTCCTACGAGCAGTACTTC | CASKPGLAARSSYEQYF
TRBJ2-7 | TRBV4-1 | many | . | TGCGCCAGCAGCCTCGGTAGGGACGCATACTACGAGCAGTACTTC | CASSLGRDAYYEQYF
TRBJ2-1 | TRBV20-1 | few | TRBD1 | TGCAGTGCGCAGGACAGGGCCTACAATGAGCAGTTCTTC | CSAQDRAYNEQFF
TRBJ2-7 | TRBV18 | many | . | TGTGCCAGCAGCCCCAATTCCTACGAGCAGTACTTC | CASSPNSYEQYF
TRBJ2-1 | TRBV20-1 | . | TRBD2 | TGCAGTGCTATAGCGGGAGGAAGGGATGAGCAGTTCTTC | CSAIAGGRDEQFF
TRBJ2-1 | TRBV7-9 | few | TRBD2 | TGTGCCAGCACCCTAGCGGGAGCGACTCGGGAGCAGTTCTTC | CASTLAGATREQFF
TRBJ2-3 | TRBV20-1 | . | . | TGCAGTGCGTACGTATGGGGGCTGACAGATACGCAGTATTTT | CSAYVWGLTDTQYF
TRBJ2-7 | TRBV20-1 | . | TRBD2 | TGCAGTGCTAGGCCGGGTAGCGGGACTGGCGAGCAGTACTTC | CSARPGSGTGEQYF
TRBJ1-2 | TRBV29-1 | . | . | TGCAGCGTGGAGTTGGCGGGGGGCATCGATCATGGCCACACCTTC | CSVELAGGIDHGHTF
TRBJ1-4 | TRBV4-1 | . | . | TGCGCCAGCAGCCAAGATCTTAAAAAACTGTTTTTT | CASSQDLKKLFF
TRBJ2-5 | TRBV5-1 | few | TRBD2 | TGCGCCAGCAGCCACACCGGACTAGCGGGAGACCTAAAAGAGACCCAGTACTTC | CASSHTGLAGDLKETQYF
TRBJ2-7 | TRBV6-5 | . | . | TGTGCCAGCAGTCTCACTCGCGACCCCTACAATGAGCAGTACTTC | CASSLTRDPYNEQYF
TRBJ2-5 | TRBV24-1 | many | . | TGTGCCACCAGTGACCCTCGACAGGACGAAGAGACCCAGTACTTC | CATSDPRQDEETQYF
TRBJ2-1 | TRBV13 | . | TRBD2 | TGTGCCAACAGCCACGGACTAGCGGACTACAATGAGCAGTTCTTC | CANSHGLADYNEQFF
TRBJ2-1 | TRBV18 | once | . | TGTGCCAGCTCACCACCTCCCTCGGGTAGGCGCAATGAGCAGTTCTTC | CASSPPPSGRRNEQFF
TRBJ1-6 | TRBV7-3 | few | . | TGTGCCAGCAGCCCTGGGGCCAATAATTCACCCCTCCACTTT | CASSPGANNSPLHF